The next 14 T cell receptor beta chains were all read from a single sample in a study of sequential checkpoint blockade in melanoma. Sequencing was performed with immunoSEQ multiplex PCR; in TCRdb, only in-frame clones are kept and a portion is missing. The top ten hold approximately 6.1% of the sample, which has 13,000 or so clones, approximately 22% seen once. The treatment was: randomized to nivolumab then ipilimumab (arm A) or the reverse (arm B). Sequencing was performed on tumor tissue (inferred from file names), taken from a patient given nivolumab and ipilimumab in sequence. Every receptor here comes from a human donor with melanoma.

This clone occurred many times. The V call is TRBV23-1, the J call TRBJ2-5, with D possibly TRBD2 on 5 matching bases. TRBV23-1 is an ORF for which the function is uncertain. The CDR3 runs to 16 residues. The V gene lost 6 bases and the J gene lost 4 bases, with 21 bases spanning the gap. The CDR3 nucleotides read TGCGCCAGCAGCCAAGGAGGATCGCTGACAAGAGAGACCCAGTACTTC. It specifies CASSQGGSLTRETQYF.

This clone was counted many times. The chain combines TRBV7-7 with TRBJ2-2; possibly TRBD1 for D (6 bases). The germline V gene encodes CDR1 SSHAT and CDR2 FNYEAQ (reference sequence). The CDR3 runs to 15 residues. Trimming took 5 bases from V and 1 from J, leaving 11 bases between them. This CDR3 reads CASSPPGQNTGELFF. Here the CDR3 DNA reads TGTGCCAGCAGCCCCCCGGGACAGAACACCGGGGAGCTGTTTTTT.

This clone has a handful of counts. This chain joins TRBV7-5 and TRBJ2-1; the table's D call, TRBD2, was not checked against the DNA. TRBV7-5 is tagged as a pseudogene. The CDR3 covers 15 residues. The CDR3 reads CASSFTPGLGNEQFF. In DNA form, the CDR3 reads TGTGCCAGCAGCTTTACCCCGGGACTAGGCAATGAGCAGTTCTTC.

This clone was recorded a few times. The gene calls are TRBV18 and TRBJ1-1; D unresolved. This CDR3 region has 15 residues. V was trimmed by 0 bases and J by 0 bases, leaving 8 bases between them. Looked up from germline, CDR1 is KGHSH and CDR2 is LQKENI. This CDR3 reads CASSPPVGVNTEAFF. The CDR3 nucleotides read TGTGCCAGCTCACCACCGGTTGGGGTGAACACTGAAGCTTTCTTT.

The V call is TRBV18, the J call TRBJ2-7, with D possibly matching TRBD2 (6 bases). The CDR3 has 13 amino acids. Per the germline V gene, CDR1 is KGHSH and CDR2 is LQKENI. Trimming shortened V by 2 bases and J by 6 bases, and 11 bases separated the two germline ends. The CDR3 sequence is CASSPAGGFEQYF. In DNA, the CDR3 is TGTGCCAGCTCACCAGCAGGAGGGTTCGAGCAGTACTTC.

This chain joins TRBV30 and TRBJ1-4; D possibly corresponds to TRBD1 (5 bases). Trimming removed 7 bases from V and 2 bases from J, with 11 bases in between. CDR1 and CDR2 (germline): GTSNPN, SVGIG (reference sequence). The CDR3 is 13 residues long. CDR3 sequence reads: CASEGRTNEKLFF. CDR3 DNA sequence: TGTGCCTCTGAGGGGAGGACTAATGAAAAACTGTTTTTT.

V usage is TRBV19 and J usage is TRBJ2-3; the match to TRBD2 covers 9 bases. Germline V gives CDR1 LNHDA, CDR2 SQIVND (reference sequence). The CDR3 contains 14 residues. The V gene end was trimmed by 5 bases and the J gene end by 2 bases; junction bases not matched to a gene: 2. CDR3 in DNA: TGTGCCAGTAGTCCGGGACTAGCCACAGATACGCAGTATTTT. Its protein product is CASSPGLATDTQYF.

V and J are TRBV28 and TRBJ2-7; D is unresolved. This CDR3 has 15 residues. The V gene lost 2 bases and the J gene lost 7 bases, with 18 bases spanning the gap. CDR1 MDHEN and CDR2 SYDVKM come from the germline V gene. The CDR3 DNA is TGTGCCAGCAGTTTACCCTCGGCCTTCCTTCGGGAGCAGTACTTC. As protein: CASSLPSAFLREQYF.

This clone was counted ten times or more. V gene TRBV4-1 combines with J gene TRBJ1-5; D may be TRBD1 (5 bases). Per the germline V gene, CDR1 is MGHRA and CDR2 is YSYEKL. The CDR3 is 14 amino acids. The V gene lost 4 bases and the J gene lost 5 bases, with 12 bases spanning the gap. The CDR3 nucleotides read TGCGCCAGCAGCCTCGGACATCCGGATCAGCCCCAGCATTTT. It specifies CASSLGHPDQPQHF.

This clone is medium-sized in the sample. The V gene is TRBV30, the J gene TRBJ2-7; the D gene is possibly TRBD2 (5 bases). The V gene's germline CDR1 is GTSNPN and CDR2 SVGIG (reference sequence). The CDR3 has 14 residues. The V end was cut by 0 bases, the J end by 5 bases, with 14 bases between. CDR3 loop: CAWSVGSGGDEQYF. In DNA, the CDR3 is TGTGCCTGGAGTGTCGGCAGTGGAGGCGACGAGCAGTACTTC.

The V and J genes are TRBV28 and TRBJ2-7; D call uncertain. Germline lookup yields CDR1 MDHEN and CDR2 SYDVKM. The CDR3 runs to 14 residues. Trimming cost V 5 bases and J 5 bases, with 16 bases left between them. In nucleotides, the CDR3 is TGTGCCAGCAGTCCCCAGCGTGCTCCCGACGAGCAGTACTTC. This sequence encodes CASSPQRAPDEQYF. Full variable domain (remainder filled in from reference TRBV28 and TRBJ2-7): DVKVTQSSRYLVKRTGEKVFLECVQDMDHENMFWYRQDPGLGLRLIYFSYDVKMKEKGDIPEGYSVSREKKERFSLILESASTNQTSMYLCASSPQRAPDEQYFGPGTRLTVT.

This clone has more than one count but fewer than ten. The chain has TRBV11-3 and TRBJ1-1; 8 bases map to TRBD1. From germline, CDR1 is SGHNT and CDR2 YENEEA. There are 15 residues in the CDR3. Trimming cost V 5 bases and J 7 bases; bases outside gene matches: 12. The CDR3 region is CASSVQGGRTDEAFF. The CDR3 DNA sequence: TGTGCCAGCAGCGTACAGGGGGGGAGAACGGATGAAGCTTTCTTT. The variable domain in full, completed from reference TRBV11-3 and TRBJ1-1, reads EAGVVQSPRYKIIEKKQPVAFWCNPISGHNTLYWYLQNLGQGPELLIRYENEEAVDDSQLPKDRFSAERLKGVDSTLKIQPAELGDSAVYLCASSVQGGRTDEAFFGQGTRLTVV.

This chain connects TRBV19 to TRBJ1-5, with TRBD1 matching 7 bases. This CDR3 has 14 amino acids. CDR1 is LNHDA, CDR2 SQIVND, per germline (reference sequence). V lost 1 base, J lost 9 bases, and 6 bases stayed unmatched. CDR3 protein: CASSIGQGVSPQHF. In DNA, the CDR3 is TGTGCCAGTAGTATAGGACAGGGAGTGTCGCCCCAGCATTTT.

The genes are TRBV11-3 and TRBJ1-6; D may be TRBD1 (5 bases). Trimming removed 3 bases from V and 7 bases from J, with 10 bases in between. The CDR3 is 14 residues long. Germline CDR1 reads SGHNT; CDR2 reads YENEEA. The CDR3 bases are TGTGCCAGCAGCTTGGGGGTAGAGAATTCACCCCTCCACTTT. Its protein is CASSLGVENSPLHF.